This paragraph reports one TCR beta chain. The antigen is undetermined. Germline V gives CDR1 MDHEN, CDR2 SYDVKM. The CDR3 length is 15 residues. Deletions cut 6 bases from V and 7 bases from J, with 18 bases between. This sample was included in a study of T cell responses to AZD1222 COVID-19 vaccine. General observations from the study: The donor cohort was predominantly white British with a female majority, and clonal diversity may have been underestimated. The study sampled repertoires only after the peak T cell response. Once two AZD1222 doses were given, Spike-specific TCR breadth and depth went up. Targets within unmutated variant regions were reportedly found for nearly half of spike-specific TCRs.

Sequencing was performed with immunoSEQ multiplex PCR; in TCRdb, only in-frame clones are kept and a portion is missing. Here the sample spans 44,000 or so clones, approximately 83% being singletons. The chain links TRBV28 to TRBJ1-4, with TRBD1 as a possible D gene (5 bases). Source: peripheral blood, taken on day 0 of AZD1222 vaccination. The receptor was derived from an adult in good health. The CDR3 loop is CASREGVATGEKLFF. The CDR3, as DNA: TGTGCCAGCAGGGAAGGGGTGGCTACGGGTGAAAAACTGTTTTTT.